This T cell receptor (beta chain) is drawn from a study of cytomegalovirus exposure and HLA in healthy donors (TCRdb year 2017). In the study overall: An earlier analysis of some 620 of the donors reported 276 Gb of sequence data and 100 million to 120 million unique TCR beta sequences obtained from approximately 180 million T cells. In a later analysis, previously published TCR beta repertoires from 550 to 750 donors were re-analyzed and high-resolution HLA genotyping was added so that TCR occurrence patterns could be studied. An earlier analysis of several hundred of the donors applied high-throughput TCR beta sequencing to assess whether each TCR beta V gene segment acted as functional or pseudogenic. Approximately 310 gigabases of sequencing data and approximately 93 million unique TCR sequences were included in an early release covering several hundred HLA-typed donors. About 5 DR-DQ haplotypes were handled as single units for association and clustering, since linkage in the cohort was strong. The study combined high-throughput TCR immunosequencing, statistical association of individual TCRs with disease status, and machine learning to predict cytomegalovirus infection status. The later analysis used no new phenotypic data to find candidate immune exposures, relying instead on TCR beta sequences and their occurrence across donors. In a later genetic analysis, genome-wide SNP genotypes for about three fifths of the roughly 670 donors were used, and that subset was treated as a discovery cohort. On average, around 240,000 unique TCR beta nucleotide sequences were sequenced per donor among more than 350 genotyped donors of the cohort, with 15% to 20% of those sequences being non-productive. Among the approximately 400 genotyped donors, around 81% belonged to the genetic ancestry cluster associated with self-reported Caucasian donors. Donor age, sex, ethnicity and CMV serostatus were compiled alongside the repertoire data. The study was designed to test whether signatures of past pathogen exposure could be identified by cataloging public T cell receptors. Both class I and class II loci were covered by HLA typing, at four-digit resolution. In addition to the first cohort of roughly 670 subjects, a separate validation cohort of approximately 120 different subjects was used. Using immunosequencing, the study profiled T cell repertoires from fewer than 850 subjects and related those repertoires to cytomegalovirus serostatus. Typing coverage varied by locus: about 620-630 donors for A, B, C, DRB1 and DQB1; about 520 for DQA1; 606 for DPA1; fewer than 480 for DPB1. Every repertoire in the discovery cohort had been generated on one and the same sequencing platform. General study outcomes and caveats: At a false discovery rate of 0.05, a later analysis linked under 20,000 TCR beta sequences to specific HLA alleles. The presence/absence analyses assumed that sequencing depth was roughly uniform across donors, and that assumption may not be true. In vitro tests confirmed that a few of the cytomegalovirus-associated TCR beta chains recognize cytomegalovirus antigens. For the cohort, immune exposure information was limited to CMV serostatus. HLA typing was unavailable for some donors at each locus, so association tests used only the typed subset. A later analysis reported that several top co-occurrence clusters appeared linked to parvovirus B19, influenza, CMV and Epstein-Barr virus. Some IMGT-functional V segments, including TRBV6-2 and TRBV6-3, could not be told apart with the 87-base-pair reads, so those segments were excluded. Broadly in line with IMGT annotations, most TCR beta V segments showed up in productive rearrangements about 87% or about 30% of the time in an earlier analysis of 450 to 600 of the donors. In a later analysis, HLA-associated TCR beta chains were found to be more clonally expanded and to have lower generation probabilities than equally common non-associated chains. The study gave a list of roughly 150 TCR beta chains associated with cytomegalovirus. Compared with the roughly 670-donor mean, donors in an Asian-associated ancestry cluster had fewer N-insertions in productive TCRs, according to a later genetic analysis. When HLA alleles, especially DR and DQ, strongly co-occurred, TCR associations were difficult to assign to individual alleles. Cytomegalovirus status was reported to be diagnosed by the classifier with high specificity and sensitivity in both the original and validation cohorts. Because counts were too low, about 18 rarely observed V segments, including chromosome 9 orphons, were left out of the earlier analysis of 587 of the donors. A later genetic analysis associated a missense DCLRE1C variant with V-gene and J-gene trimming of TCR beta chains, and an independent cohort replicated the association. A later analysis found that most CMV-associated TCR beta chains appeared HLA-restricted, with HLA associations seemingly driven largely by CMV exposure. It was suggested by the authors that the approach could potentially be generalized to other disease states and immunological phenotypes. In a later analysis, TCR association rates were found to vary across HLA loci, with the most associated TCRs seen for DRB1 alleles and the fewest for HLA-C alleles. A cluster of highly shared sequence variants was judged likely to represent a technical artifact of the sequencing pipeline. In this cohort, only TCR beta chains were sequenced, and detectable features were limited by the absence of alpha or paired-chain data. A further reported finding was that TCR beta sequences accurately predicted the HLA-A and HLA-B alleles for most subjects in the first cohort. Most TCR sequences were seen in very few donors, while some public TCRs were found in many individuals. Linkage disequilibrium might explain the correlated functional status among segregating V segments, but an unknown experimental factor could not be excluded.

Library preparation was by the immunoSEQ multiplex PCR assay. The multiplex PCR relied on a mix of 60 forward primers for TCR Vbeta segments and 13 reverse primers for TCR Jbeta segments. The CDR3 region of rearranged TCR beta genes was amplified from genomic DNA by a multiplex PCR assay. Amplified TCR beta libraries were sequenced as 87-base-pair reads on the Illumina HiSeq System. The published analysis was carried out like this. A later analysis tallied roughly 76 million unique TCR beta chains across the 610 or so repertoires, and approximately 12 million of those chains were shared by two or more donors. Raw reads were error-corrected and collapsed into unique sequences with a nearest-neighbor algorithm that merged closely related sequences to remove PCR and sequencing errors. CDR3 sequences were aligned to IMGT reference sequences to assign V, D and J gene segments. For a sequence to be retained, a match of at least six nucleotides to both a V gene segment and a J gene segment was required. Rearrangements were classified as productive when the CDR3 lacked stop codons and remained in frame with V and J, and all other rearrangements were classified as non-productive. CDR3 was defined according to IMGT convention as the region running from the second conserved V-encoded cysteine to the conserved J-encoded phenylalanine. The earlier analysis of about 590 of the donors excluded sequences that lacked an unambiguous match to a single V gene segment. In an earlier analysis of several hundred of the donors, a V segment was called functional when productive rearrangements were above 56.7%, and segregating when the standard deviation between donors exceeded 5%. A statistical classification framework was developed to diagnose cytomegalovirus status using the catalog of TCR beta chain sequences. A later analysis assigned V and J genes by comparing TCR nucleotide sequences with IMGT/GENE-DB human TR gene sequences. In a later analysis, CDR3 sequences and most-parsimonious VDJ recombination scenarios were assigned using the TCRdist pipeline. In a later analysis, every TCR beta chain was defined by the combination of its CDR3 amino acid sequence and its V-gene family, and reads without a unique V-gene family were dropped. In a later analysis, fewer than 650 highly shared, low-generation-probability nucleotide sequences were removed to address suspected cross-contamination and a sequencing artifact. A later analysis calculated a clonal expansion index for each public chain from normalized within-repertoire ranks of inferred template counts. A later analysis computed generation probabilities with a VDJ recombination model fitted to out-of-frame rearrangements, and checked the results against IGoR. In a later analysis, hypergeometric tests were used to score TCR-TCR, TCR-HLA and TCR-CMV co-occurrence, with a repertoire-size bias correction applied to TCR pairs. False discovery rates were estimated in a later analysis by permuting HLA or CMV assignments 20 times. A later analysis grouped co-occurring TCRs with DBSCAN, adding TCRdist sequence similarity when clustering within HLA-allele-positive subsets. For co-occurrence clustering, repertoires with fewer than 30,000 or more than 120,000 public chains were excluded, along with about five repertoires with anomalous nucleotide sharing. As stored in TCRdb, this immuneACCESS dataset retains in-frame rearrangements with V and J assigned. A fraction of the clones does not appear; measured against another copy, unresolved V genes explain less than half of the discrepancy, and the remainder lacks a known reason. V and J calls and clone size are given by that table; D and trimming were obtained from the DNA. In all, the sample holds approximately 120,000 clones, and approximately 74% of those were seen once. Of the sample, 4% is held by the ten largest clones.

Based on the germline V gene, the CDR1 and CDR2 sequences are SGHDN and FVKESK. A distance of 13 bases separates the germline ends of V and J, which lose 1 base and 7 bases respectively. The CDR3 covers 14 residues, taking in both the cysteine and the phenylalanine. The read is trimmed to its CDR3 DNA, 42 bases read in frame from base 1. The cohort comprised some 730 healthy bone marrow donors. At the time of sampling, all cohort members were nominally healthy, though unrecorded immune exposures were likely present. The donor tested CMV seropositive and was one of the 289 seropositive cohort members. Every donor gave a peripheral blood sample, and the peripheral blood mononuclear cells from that sample were used for TCR beta sequencing. Genomic DNA extraction from the blood cell samples was performed with the Qiagen DNeasy Blood Extraction Kit. Concerning this clone: Its antigen is still unknown. The input lacks base qualities; no much larger clone sits a single base away.

This receptor was identified in a man in his forties in good health and CMV-seropositive. Recombination joined TRBV14 with TRBJ1-1, with an unclear D gene assignment. The sequenced sample was PBMCs. The DNA sequence follows: TGTGCCAGCAGCCAAGTCCCTGGCCGATTTGAAGCTTTCTTT. Translation gives CASSQVPGRFEAFF.